This T cell receptor beta chain was recorded in a study of blood T cell repertoires in COVID-19. Study-level information: Donors in the United States, Italy and Spain gave samples during acute or convalescent COVID-19.

The CDR3 loop spans 11 amino acids. CDR1 MDHEN and CDR2 SYDVKM come from the germline V gene. The V end lost 3 bases, the J end lost 8 bases, and 7 bases lay between the germline ends. Per the authors' pipeline: Reference gene primers were amplified, and this amplification served to estimate nucleated cell counts. The table came from immunoSEQ multiplex PCR; TCRdb's copy has only in-frame clones and leaves some out. Clonal size and the V and J genes are those of that table, whereas D and trimming came from the DNA. The table shows 300,000 to 400,000 clones, with around 87% occurring only once. This clonotype originated in a man in his forties or fifties with active or convalescent COVID-19. J is TRBJ1-2 and V is TRBV28, with unresolved D. Sequencing was done on a sample of peripheral blood. The chain's CDR3 is CASSLSRGYTF. The DNA for the CDR3 is TGTGCCAGCAGTTTGTCTAGGGGCTACACCTTC.